One sample yielded the 6 T cell receptor beta chains listed below, sequenced in a study of technical replicates of blood from a handful of donors. TCRdb's copy holds only in-frame clones and misses some; the assay was immunoSEQ multiplex PCR. This sample has about 54,000 clones, with 94% found just once. Sequenced input: T cells isolated from PBMCs. These TCRs come from a human donor in good health.

This chain connects TRBV5-1 to TRBJ2-7; a possible D gene is TRBD2 (6 bases). Trimming shortened V by 4 bases and J by 6 bases, and 14 bases separated the two germline ends. The CDR3 contains 13 residues. Germline V CDR1 and CDR2: SGHRS, YFSETQ. This chain's CDR3 is CASSAPGVVEQYF. Here the CDR3 DNA reads TGCGCCAGCAGCGCACCGGGGGTGGTCGAGCAGTACTTC.

V and J are TRBV28 and TRBJ2-5; 8 bases agree with TRBD1. Trimming at V came to 4 bases and at J to 5 bases, leaving 12 bases not matched to a gene. The germline CDR1 and CDR2 sequences are MDHEN and SYDVKM. This CDR3 has 16 residues. Here the CDR3 reads CASSSWEDRAQETQYF. The CDR3, as DNA: TGTGCCAGCAGTTCCTGGGAGGACAGGGCTCAGGAGACCCAGTACTTC.

V gene TRBV19 combines with J gene TRBJ2-3; TRBD1 matches 9 bases. V lost 5 bases to trimming and J lost 1 base; unmatched junction nucleotides: 4. This CDR3 has 15 amino acids. The V gene's germline CDR1 is LNHDA and CDR2 SQIVND (reference sequence). CDR3 region: CASSPRDRGTDTQYF. CDR3 nucleotides: TGTGCCAGTAGTCCCCGGGACAGGGGCACAGATACGCAGTATTTT.

The CDR3 loop is CASSLTGGPVNEQFF. CDR3 nucleotides: TGTGCCAGCAGCTTAACGGGGGGGCCGGTGAATGAGCAGTTCTTC. The V and J genes are TRBV13 and TRBJ2-1; TRBD2 matches at 8 bases. V lost 2 bases to trimming and J lost 7 bases; unmatched junction nucleotides: 7. Germline values: CDR1 PRHDT, CDR2 FYEKMQ (reference sequence). There are 15 residues in the CDR3.

This clone showed up just a few times. Relative to the germline gene, one junction end is altered; a read error may explain this. This chain links TRBV12-5 with TRBJ1-1; D ambiguous. CDR1 is LGHNT and CDR2 is FRNRAP in the germline V gene. The CDR3 length is 14 residues. Written as DNA, the CDR3 is TGTGCTAGTGGTTTGGTACGGGAGAACGCTGAAGCTTTCTTT. Its translation: CASGLVRENAEAFF.

The V and J genes are TRBV5-1 and TRBJ2-3; 9 bases fit TRBD2. CDR3 length: 15 residues. Germline V gene sequence: CDR1 SGHRS, CDR2 YFSETQ. Germline trimming cut 2 bases from V and 5 bases from J; bases unmatched to any gene: 6. CDR3 protein: CASSFRGGAGDTQYF. CDR3 sequence (DNA): TGCGCCAGCAGCTTTCGCGGGGGGGCCGGAGATACGCAGTATTTT. The whole variable domain, filled in from reference TRBV5-1 and TRBJ2-3, reads KAGVTQTPRYLIKTRGQQVTLSCSPISGHRSVSWYQQTPGQGLQFLFEYFSETQRNKGNFPGRFSGRQFSNSRSEMNVSTLELGDSALYLCASSFRGGAGDTQYFGPGTRLTVL.